This TCR beta chain came from a study of neurological immune-mediated disorders. There are many counts of this clonotype. Deletions cut 0 bases from V and 7 bases from J, with 16 bases between. This CDR3 is 15 amino acids long. Germline CDR1 is SGHRS and CDR2 is YFSETQ. TCRdb redid the calling of the 5' RACE reads with MiXCR, one entry per CDR3 protein. Here the sample spans some 32,000 distinct CDR3 sequences, around 15% being singletons. Sequencing was done on a sample of PBMCs. The chain recombines TRBV5-1 with TRBJ1-2, with D possibly TRBD1 on 6 matching bases. The receptor's source is a man aged 70 or older in good health. CDR3 nucleotide sequence: TGCGCCAGCAGCTTGGCTACCAACAGGGATGCTGGCTACACCTTC. Its translation: CASSLATNRDAGYTF.